A selection of T cell receptor beta chains follows, all from one sample in a study of cytomegalovirus exposure and HLA in healthy donors. The table came from immunoSEQ multiplex PCR; TCRdb's copy has only in-frame clones and leaves some out. The table includes under 300,000 clones, 84% detected once. The material sequenced was PBMCs. The origin of the receptors is a woman in her forties in good health and CMV-seropositive. Both conserved end residues are part of each CDR3. The order of the fields is V gene, clone size, CDR3 protein. Not all rows give a size; the values are once, few, many and, for expanded clones, a class.

v_call: TRBV19
clone_size: few
cdr3_aa: CASSPRTVSNQPQHF

v_call: TRBV11-3
clone_size: .
cdr3_aa: CASSGPRLAGGPETQYF

v_call: TRBV4-2
clone_size: .
cdr3_aa: CASSEGQQETQYF

v_call: TRBV7-3
clone_size: .
cdr3_aa: CASSSPTGTDTQYF

v_call: TRBV9
clone_size: .
cdr3_aa: CASSGVNGTVNSPLHF

v_call: TRBV18
clone_size: .
cdr3_aa: CASSPQAGQTYEQYF

v_call: TRBV7-9
clone_size: .
cdr3_aa: CASSITGGEQYF

v_call: TRBV5-1
clone_size: .
cdr3_aa: CASSLAMSSYEQYF

v_call: TRBV19
clone_size: .
cdr3_aa: CASRGSGVTGELFF

v_call: TRBV2
clone_size: .
cdr3_aa: CASSEQPRSSYEQYF

v_call: TRBV7-8
clone_size: few
cdr3_aa: CASTLPGLPYNEQFF

v_call: TRBV27
clone_size: .
cdr3_aa: CASSLGGDREKFF

v_call: TRBV5-8
clone_size: once
cdr3_aa: CASSYRDRGNSPLHF